This T cell receptor beta chain was captured in a study of T cells in Graves' hyperthyroidism and ophthalmopathy. No progression to ophthalmopathy during 18 months of follow-up defined stable disease. This clonotype has at least ten counts. Its antigen remains unknown. Study-wide results and caveats: Blood held most thyroid clonotypes expanded above 0.001 frequency.

RNA transcripts gave rise to amplified TCR beta CDR3 regions. An initial round of RT-PCR targeting the TCR CDR3 relied on the HTBI primer set. TCRdb re-derived calls from the multiplex PCR reads in MiXCR, one entry per CDR3 protein. The table lists approximately 520,000 distinct CDR3 sequences, around 21% of them singletons. The V gene lost 3 bases and the J gene lost 5 bases, with 10 bases spanning the gap. In germline, CDR1 is DFQATT, CDR2 SNEGSKA (reference sequence). CDR3 length: 12 residues. The sample comprised blood. The chain combines TRBV20-1 with TRBJ1-1; D is uncertain. The TCR was taken from a man between 18 and 35 years old with Graves' hyperthyroidism. CDR3 protein: CSARTVGTEAFF. CDR3 DNA: TGCAGTGCTAGGACCGTAGGAACTGAAGCTTTCTTT.